One and the same sample provided the 27 T cell receptor beta chains below, sequenced in a study of cytotoxic CD8 clonotypes in ibrutinib-treated CLL. Here immunoSEQ multiplex PCR was the method, and the copy in TCRdb shows in-frame clones only, minus some. Here the sample spans roughly 150,000 clones, 70% to 90% being singletons. This material consisted of PBMCs, taken at disease progression, from a patient treated with ibrutinib. The receptors shown here come from a human donor with chronic lymphocytic leukemia.

This clone showed up just once. This specimen includes other DNA sequences encoding the same CDR3. This chain connects TRBV6-1 to TRBJ2-7; D gene uncertain. The CDR3 covers 11 residues. The germline CDR1 and CDR2 sequences are MNHNS and SASEGT. V was trimmed by 2 bases and J by 4 bases, leaving 3 bases between them. This CDR3 reads CASSELYEQYF. CDR3 sequence (DNA): TGTGCCAGCAGTGAATTGTACGAGCAGTACTTC.

The chain couples TRBV2 to TRBJ1-1; 7 positions match TRBD1. CDR1 SNHLY and CDR2 FYNNEI come from the germline V gene. The CDR3 is made up of 16 amino acids. Trimming cost V 3 bases and J 6 bases; bases outside gene matches: 13. For the CDR3, the DNA is TGTGCCAGCAGTGACGCGACAGGGATCTTTGTGGCTGAAGCTTTCTTT. Encoded protein: CASSDATGIFVAEAFF.

This clone was seen a single time. This chain connects TRBV5-1 to TRBJ1-2; the D gene is possibly TRBD1 (6 bases). Trimming left V 6 bases short and J 4 bases short, with 16 bases between. Germline V CDR1 and CDR2: SGHRS, YFSETQ. The CDR3 sequence is 14 residues long. The chain's CDR3 is CASNIEGGSYGYTF. CDR3 bases: TGCGCCAGCAACATTGAGGGGGGCAGCTATGGCTACACCTTC.

V is TRBV9 and J is TRBJ2-7; the match to TRBD2 covers 9 bases. Germline V lookup: CDR1 SGDLS, CDR2 YYNGEE. This CDR3 comprises 16 residues. V lost 0 bases, J lost 2 bases, and 6 bases stayed unmatched. The CDR3 DNA is TGTGCCAGCAGCGTAGATGGCGGGAGGGCCCCCTACGAGCAGTACTTC. Protein: CASSVDGGRAPYEQYF.

The genes are TRBV29-1 and TRBJ2-1; 11 nucleotides line up with TRBD2. The CDR3 has 17 amino acids. The germline gives CDR1 SQVTM, CDR2 ANQGSEA. V was clipped by 7 bases and J by 0 bases; unmatched bases: 11. The chain's CDR3 is CSAGTSGDRSSYNEQFF. For the CDR3, the DNA is TGCAGCGCTGGGACTAGCGGAGACCGGAGCTCCTACAATGAGCAGTTCTTC.

The V call is TRBV11-3, the J call TRBJ2-1; D unresolved. CDR1 is SGHNT and CDR2 is YENEEA in the germline V gene. V was shortened by 0 bases and J by 13 bases, with 10 bases between the two germline ends. The CDR3 loop spans 12 amino acids. This chain's CDR3 is CASSLEESAQFF. CDR3 coding DNA: TGTGCCAGCAGCTTAGAAGAATCCGCTCAGTTCTTC.

V gene TRBV19 combines with J gene TRBJ1-5, with TRBD1 matching over 11 bases. Per the germline V gene, CDR1 is LNHDA and CDR2 is SQIVND (reference sequence). V was clipped by 6 bases and J by 7 bases; unmatched bases: 8. CDR3 length: 15 residues. CDR3 amino acids: CASSGTGGLGQPQHF. CDR3 DNA: TGTGCCAGTAGCGGGACAGGGGGGTTAGGGCAGCCCCAGCATTTT.

The chain uses TRBV5-1 and TRBJ1-3; no clear D. This CDR3 spans 16 amino acids. Germline CDR1 SGHRS, CDR2 YFSETQ. The V end lost 0 bases, the J end lost 0 bases, and 10 bases lay between the germline ends. The CDR3 DNA sequence: TGCGCCAGCAGCTTGGCTCTGGTGGGCTCTGGAAACACCATATATTTT. This sequence encodes CASSLALVGSGNTIYF.

The rearrangement links TRBV25-1 to TRBJ2-1; TRBD1 is a possible D gene (5 bases). The CDR3 extends over 12 amino acids. The V gene's germline CDR1 is MGHDK and CDR2 SYGVNS. V was cut by 1 base and J by 9 bases, with 7 bases left in between. The CDR3 DNA follows: TGTGCCAGCAGTGAATGGACAACTGAGCAGTTCTTC. Translating gives CASSEWTTEQFF.

The chain couples TRBV18 to TRBJ2-7, with D possibly TRBD1 on 6 matching bases. The V gene's germline CDR1 is KGHSH and CDR2 LQKENI. V dropped 6 bases and J dropped 0 bases, with 18 bases sitting between them. The CDR3 runs 16 residues. This CDR3 is CASSGNGQGTSYEQYF. For the CDR3, the DNA is TGTGCCAGCTCGGGTAATGGGCAGGGGACCTCCTACGAGCAGTACTTC. The complete variable domain, with remaining parts taken from reference TRBV18 and TRBJ2-7, reads NAGVMQNPRHLVRRRGQEARLRCSPMKGHSHVYWYRQLPEEGLKFMVYLQKENIIDESGMPKERFSAEFPKEGPSILRIQQVVRGDSAAYFCASSGNGQGTSYEQYFGPGTRLTVT.

This chain uses TRBV7-6 with TRBJ2-5; D remains ambiguous. V gave up 4 bases and J gave up 1 base, with 13 bases separating them. Germline CDR1 is SGHVS and CDR2 is FNYEAQ. The CDR3 is 15 amino acids. DNA for the CDR3: TGTGCCAGCAGCTCCGGTGGGGTCGTCCAAGAGACCCAGTACTTC. Its protein is CASSSGGVVQETQYF. The whole variable domain, remainder taken from reference TRBV7-6 and TRBJ2-5, is GAGVSQSPRYKVTKRGQDVALRCDPISGHVSLYWYRQALGQGPEFLTYFNYEAQQDKSGLPNDRFSAERPEGSISTLTIQRTEQRDSAMYRCASSSGGVVQETQYFGPGTRLLVL.

To note about this clone: In the same sample, other DNA sequences code for this CDR3. The V gene is TRBV19, the J gene TRBJ2-7; the D gene is possibly TRBD1 (6 bases). The CDR3 is 13 residues long. V dropped 3 bases and J dropped 2 bases, with 8 bases sitting between them. Germline V CDR1 and CDR2: LNHDA, SQIVND (reference sequence). The CDR3 sequence is CASSIDRTYEQYF. CDR3 nucleotide sequence: TGTGCCAGTAGTATCGACAGGACCTACGAGCAGTACTTC.

V gene TRBV27 combines with J gene TRBJ2-2, with D tentatively TRBD2 (5 bases). This CDR3 is built from 17 residues. Germline V gene lookup returns CDR1 MNHEY and CDR2 SMNVEV (reference sequence). V was cut by 3 bases and J by 0 bases, with 14 bases left in between. CDR3: CASSFSSWGANTGELFF. The DNA for the CDR3 is TGTGCCAGCAGTTTCTCGTCGTGGGGAGCGAACACCGGGGAGCTGTTTTTT.

The CDR3 DNA reads TGTGCCAGCAGTTCCGACAGGGGGCAGGACGAGCAGTACTTC. Encoded protein: CASSSDRGQDEQYF. This chain connects TRBV6-5 to TRBJ2-7, with 10 positions matching TRBD1. The CDR3 contains 14 residues. Looked up from germline, CDR1 is MNHEY and CDR2 is SVGAGI. V lost 4 bases and J lost 5; bases outside the gene matches: 5.

V usage is TRBV4-2 and J usage is TRBJ2-3; 9 bases agree with TRBD1. The germline V gene encodes CDR1 LGHNA and CDR2 YNFKEQ. V shed 3 bases, J shed 5 bases, and the junction held 9 bases outside the gene matches. The CDR3 runs to 16 residues. Written as DNA, the CDR3 is TGTGCCAGCAGCCACGGGGGAGGACAGGGGAAAGATACGCAGTATTTT. Translated: CASSHGGGQGKDTQYF.

This chain links TRBV12-5 with TRBJ2-6, with a possible D match to TRBD2 (5 bases). The germline gives CDR1 LGHNT, CDR2 FRNRAP. The ends were cut back, 6 bases at V and 1 base at J, with 10 bases in the middle. The CDR3 spans 15 residues. CDR3 sequence reads: CASGNGRSGANVLTF. CDR3 in DNA: TGTGCTAGTGGGAATGGGAGATCTGGGGCCAACGTCCTGACTTTC.

This clone was seen a single time. The gene calls are TRBV7-9 and TRBJ1-2; 10 bases align to TRBD1. This CDR3 has 15 amino acids. V lost 5 bases, J lost 4 bases, and 7 bases stayed unmatched. CDR1 SEHNR and CDR2 FQNEAQ come from the germline V gene (reference sequence). The CDR3 spells CASSDGQGGSYGYTF. The CDR3 coding sequence is TGTGCCAGCAGCGATGGACAGGGGGGCTCCTATGGCTACACCTTC. The full variable domain, completed using reference TRBV7-9 and TRBJ1-2, is DTGVSQNPRHKITKRGQNVTFRCDPISEHNRLYWYRQTLGQGPEFLTYFQNEAQLEKSRLLSDRFSAERPKGSFSTLEIQRTEQGDSAMYLCASSDGQGGSYGYTFGSGTRLTVV.

This clone was seen just once. The chain has TRBV11-3 and TRBJ1-1, with 7 bases matching TRBD1. CDR3 length: 15 residues. V shed 10 bases and J 4 bases; nucleotides not matched to a gene: 15. The V gene's germline CDR1 is SGHNT and CDR2 YENEEA. The CDR3 DNA sequence: TGTGCCACCAGACGAAACAGGGGAGAGAGCACTGAAGCTTTCTTT. This sequence encodes CATRRNRGESTEAFF.

V usage is TRBV29-1 and J usage is TRBJ2-3, with 7 nucleotides matching TRBD2. The germline V gene has CDR1 SQVTM and CDR2 ANQGSEA. The V segment lost 7 bases and the J segment 5 bases; nucleotides outside the gene matches: 9. This CDR3 spans 13 amino acids. The CDR3 DNA reads as TGCAGCGCTTGGCGGGAGCTAGGAGATACGCAGTATTTT. Residues: CSAWRELGDTQYF.

V gene TRBV7-8 combines with J gene TRBJ2-5, with 7 bases identical to TRBD1. Looked up from germline, CDR1 is SGHVS and CDR2 is FQNEAQ. The CDR3 consists of 15 residues. V was pared by 1 base and J by 2 bases, with 4 bases of the junction left unmatched. The CDR3 here is CASSLVGQTQETQYF. DNA for the CDR3: TGTGCCAGCAGCTTAGTGGGACAGACACAAGAGACCCAGTACTTC.

The rearrangement joins TRBV20-1 to TRBJ2-5; unclear D gene. Trimming took off 5 bases at V and 2 bases at J, with 6 bases between the two ends. There are 11 residues in the CDR3. From germline, CDR1 is DFQATT and CDR2 SNEGSKA (reference sequence). CDR3 DNA sequence: TGCAGTGCTCAACTTCAAGAGACCCAGTACTTC. Protein: CSAQLQETQYF.

Relative to its sample, this clone is medium-sized. This chain joins TRBV6-5 and TRBJ2-7; 7 bases line up with TRBD1. With 8 bases clipped from V and 3 bases from J, the junction kept 7 bases outside the gene matches. Germline V gene sequence: CDR1 MNHEY, CDR2 SVGAGI. CDR3 size: 13 residues. This chain's CDR3 is CASSMDRFYEQYF. In nucleotides, the CDR3 is TGTGCCAGCTCAATGGACAGGTTCTACGAGCAGTACTTC.

The chain employs TRBV11-3 and TRBJ2-5, with TRBD1 matching 9 bases. Germline lookup yields CDR1 SGHNT and CDR2 YENEEA. J was trimmed by 4 bases and V by 5 bases; bases with no gene match: 8. The length of the CDR3 is 15 residues. The CDR3 sequence is CASSQRTGEIETQYF. In nucleotides, the CDR3 is TGTGCCAGCAGCCAAAGGACAGGGGAGATAGAGACCCAGTACTTC.

The chain recombines TRBV28 with TRBJ1-1, with a weak D call TRBD1 (6 bases). Trimming stripped 8 bases from V and 2 bases from J, with 12 bases between. The CDR3 has 13 amino acids. The germline CDR1 and CDR2 sequences are MDHEN and SYDVKM. The CDR3 bases are TGTGCCAGCGCCGACAGGACTAACACTGAAGCTTTCTTT. Translated: CASADRTNTEAFF.

CDR3 region: CASSQSGLAETTDTQYF. CDR3 nucleotides: TGCGCCAGCAGTCAATCCGGACTAGCGGAGACCACAGATACGCAGTATTTT. V is TRBV23-1 and J is TRBJ2-3; TRBD2 matches 10 bases. TRBV23-1 has ORF status, its function being uncertain. Trimming cost V 0 bases and J 2 bases; bases outside gene matches: 5. The CDR3 is 17 amino acids.

V and J are TRBV2 and TRBJ2-7; 7 bases agree with TRBD1. The V segment lost 10 bases and the J segment 6 bases; nucleotides outside the gene matches: 6. Germline loops: CDR1 SNHLY, CDR2 FYNNEI. The CDR3 contains 11 residues. The CDR3 here is CAIVQGTEQYF. The CDR3 region has the DNA TGTGCCATCGTACAGGGGACCGAGCAGTACTTC.

The rearrangement uses TRBV9 and TRBJ2-3, with 10 bases that match TRBD2. CDR3 size: 17 residues. After removal of 2 bases from V and 5 bases from J, the junction contained 11 bases not matched to a gene. Germline values: CDR1 SGDLS, CDR2 YYNGEE. The CDR3 reads CASSVDLLAGLKDTQYF. For the CDR3, the DNA is TGTGCCAGCAGCGTTGACCTACTAGCGGGATTAAAAGATACGCAGTATTTT.